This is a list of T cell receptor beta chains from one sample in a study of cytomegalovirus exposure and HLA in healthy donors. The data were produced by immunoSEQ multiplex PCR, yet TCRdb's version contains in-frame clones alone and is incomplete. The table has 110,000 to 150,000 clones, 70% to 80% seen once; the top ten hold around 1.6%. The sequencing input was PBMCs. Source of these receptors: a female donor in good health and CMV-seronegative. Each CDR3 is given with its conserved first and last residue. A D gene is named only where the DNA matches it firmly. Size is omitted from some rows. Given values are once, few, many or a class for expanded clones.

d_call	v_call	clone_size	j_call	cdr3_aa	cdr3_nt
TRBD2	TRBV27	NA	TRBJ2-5	CASGTSGSPAAQETQYF	TGTGCCAGCGGGACTAGCGGGAGCCCGGCGGCTCAAGAGACCCAGTACTTC
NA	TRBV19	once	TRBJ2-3	CATAGSGTDTQYF	TGTGCGACCGCGGGGTCTGGCACAGATACGCAGTATTTT
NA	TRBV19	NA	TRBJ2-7	CASRGGGSPYYEQYF	TGTGCCAGTAGGGGAGGGGGGAGTCCATACTACGAGCAGTACTTC
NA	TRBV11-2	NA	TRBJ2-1	CASSFLRGREQFF	TGTGCCAGCAGCTTTCTCAGGGGTCGTGAGCAGTTCTTC
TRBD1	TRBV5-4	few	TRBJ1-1	CASTKTGPGIGTEAFF	TGTGCCAGCACCAAGACAGGGCCAGGGATTGGCACTGAAGCTTTCTTT
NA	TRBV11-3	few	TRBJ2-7	CASSLDTYEQYF	TGTGCCAGCAGCTTAGACACCTACGAGCAGTACTTC
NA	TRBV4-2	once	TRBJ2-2	CASSQGAVNTGELFF	TGTGCCAGCAGCCAAGGTGCAGTCAACACCGGGGAGCTGTTTTTT
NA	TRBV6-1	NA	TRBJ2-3	CASSEGRGGADTQYF	TGTGCCAGCAGTGAAGGTAGGGGGGGAGCAGATACGCAGTATTTT
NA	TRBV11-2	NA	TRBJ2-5	CASSLRTEETQYF	TGTGCCAGCAGCTTACGGACAGAAGAGACCCAGTACTTC
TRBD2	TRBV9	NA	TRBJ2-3	CASSAGLAEWADTQYF	TGTGCCAGCAGCGCCGGACTAGCGGAGTGGGCAGATACGCAGTATTTT
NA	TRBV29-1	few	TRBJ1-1	CSARESGDTEAFF	TGCAGCGCCAGAGAGAGCGGGGACACTGAAGCTTTCTTT
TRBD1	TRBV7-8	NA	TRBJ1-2	CASSSTTGQGARGYTF	TGTGCCAGCAGCTCTACCACGGGACAGGGGGCGCGGGGCTACACCTTC
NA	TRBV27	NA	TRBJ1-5	CASREGRNQPQHF	TGTGCCAGTAGGGAGGGCAGAAATCAGCCCCAGCATTTT
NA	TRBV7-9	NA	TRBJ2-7	CASSPGQSYEQYF	TGTGCCAGCAGCCCCGGACAGTCCTACGAGCAGTACTTC
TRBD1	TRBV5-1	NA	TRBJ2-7	CASSDTIRDSHCEQYF	TGCGCCAGCAGCGACACCATACGGGACAGTCACTGCGAGCAGTACTTC
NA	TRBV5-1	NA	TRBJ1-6	CASSLERQQNSPLHF	TGCGCCAGCAGCTTGGAACGACAGCAGAATTCACCCCTCCACTTT
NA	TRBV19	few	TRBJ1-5	CASSRQISNQPQHF	TGTGCCAGTAGTAGGCAGATTAGCAATCAGCCCCAGCATTTT
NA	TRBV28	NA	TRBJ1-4	CASRAQGGTNEKLFF	TGTGCCAGCAGGGCTCAGGGCGGAACTAATGAAAAACTGTTTTTT
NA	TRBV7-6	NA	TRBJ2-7	CASSLSRGSYEQYF	TGTGCCAGCAGCTTAAGCAGGGGCTCCTACGAGCAGTACTTC
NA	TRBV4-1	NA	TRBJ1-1	CASRQTENTEAFF	TGCGCCAGCAGGCAGACAGAGAACACTGAAGCTTTCTTT
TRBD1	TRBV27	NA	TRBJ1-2	CASSVALTTGIDGYTF	TGTGCCAGCAGCGTAGCATTGACGACAGGGATTGATGGCTACACCTTC
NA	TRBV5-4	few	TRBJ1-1	CASSHTGEWDTEAFF	TGTGCCAGCAGCCACACCGGGGAATGGGACACTGAAGCTTTCTTT